Listed below are T cell receptor beta chains from one sample, sequenced in a study of blood T cell repertoires in COVID-19. Generated by immunoSEQ multiplex PCR, the TCRdb table keeps only in-frame clones and is missing some. The profile shows a few hundred thousand clones, 88% of them singletons. Sequencing used peripheral blood. The receptor source for this set is a woman aged 50 to 65 with COVID-19, enrolled during active disease. Each CDR3 is given with its conserved first and last residue. D genes are given only for firm matches. Some rows have no size entry. The others give once, few or many, or a class for an expanded clone.

j_gene,abundance,d_gene,v_gene,CDR3aa
TRBJ1-5,once,NA,TRBV30,CAWSVADNQPQHF
TRBJ2-7,NA,TRBD1,TRBV6-6,CASSSPPGQGAYEQYF
TRBJ1-1,NA,TRBD1,TRBV10-3,CAIRDRLMNTEAFF
TRBJ1-4,NA,NA,TRBV30,CAWAGFGEKLFF
TRBJ1-4,NA,NA,TRBV25-1,CASSEYSTGKEKLFF
TRBJ1-1,NA,NA,TRBV29-1,CSVVPVQGTEAFF
TRBJ2-7,NA,TRBD2,TRBV2,CASSEGLAGGYEQYF
TRBJ2-7,few,NA,TRBV5-6,CASSLVNRERGEQYF
TRBJ1-1,NA,NA,TRBV7-3,CASSLSLLTEAFF
TRBJ1-6,NA,NA,TRBV4-1,CASSQDPGPPLHF
TRBJ2-7,NA,TRBD1,TRBV6-5,CASNPGQMGGYEQYF